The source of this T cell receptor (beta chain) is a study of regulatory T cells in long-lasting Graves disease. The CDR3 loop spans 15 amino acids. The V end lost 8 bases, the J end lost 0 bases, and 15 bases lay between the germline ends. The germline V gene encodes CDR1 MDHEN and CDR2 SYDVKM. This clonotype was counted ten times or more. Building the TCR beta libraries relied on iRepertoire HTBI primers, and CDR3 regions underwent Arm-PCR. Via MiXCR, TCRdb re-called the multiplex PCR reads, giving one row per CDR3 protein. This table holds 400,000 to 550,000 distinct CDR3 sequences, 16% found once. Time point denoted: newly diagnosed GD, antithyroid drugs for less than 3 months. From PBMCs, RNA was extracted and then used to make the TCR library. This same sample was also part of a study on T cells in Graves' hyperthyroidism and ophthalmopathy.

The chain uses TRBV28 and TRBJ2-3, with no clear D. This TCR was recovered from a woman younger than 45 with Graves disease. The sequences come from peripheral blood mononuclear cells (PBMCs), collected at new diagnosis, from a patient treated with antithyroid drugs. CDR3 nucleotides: TGTGCCAGCCGACGGGCGCAAACTAGCACAGATACGCAGTATTTT. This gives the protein CASRRAQTSTDTQYF.